Shown below are 6 T cell receptor beta chains from a single sample sequenced in a study of OX40 agonist ivuxolimab in advanced cancers. Clones were read by immunoSEQ multiplex PCR, and TCRdb kept only the in-frame ones, dropping some. The table lists some 44,000 clones, roughly 80% of them singletons. The sequencing here drew on CD4+ or CD8+ T cells sorted from blood, taken in a trial of the OX40 agonist ivuxolimab. These receptors were collected from an adult with an advanced solid tumor such as melanoma, head and neck, liver or kidney cancer.

The chain recombines TRBV7-3 with TRBJ2-2; 8 bases map to TRBD1. This CDR3 region has 16 residues. Trimming took 2 bases from V and 4 from J; bases not matched to a gene: 6. Germline values: CDR1 SGHTA, CDR2 FQGTGA. Here the CDR3 reads CASSLGQGGGTGELFF. CDR3 coding DNA: TGTGCCAGCAGCTTAGGACAGGGAGGAGGCACCGGGGAGCTGTTTTTT.

The chain has TRBV19 and TRBJ1-5; D is possibly TRBD1 (6 bases). The CDR3 runs to 15 residues. CDR1 is LNHDA, CDR2 SQIVND, per germline (reference sequence). The V and J ends lost 4 bases and 1 base respectively, with 11 bases between them. CDR3 coding DNA: TGTGCCAGTAGTACCACAGGGTCCAGCAATCAGCCCCAGCATTTT. Encoded protein: CASSTTGSSNQPQHF.

This chain joins TRBV5-1 and TRBJ1-2; possible D gene TRBD1, 6 bases. Trimming left V 3 bases short and J 8 bases short, with 14 bases between. The germline CDR1 and CDR2 sequences are SGHRS and YFSETQ. This CDR3 contains 13 residues. CDR3 sequence (DNA): TGCGCCAGCAGCTCCCAGGGGTTGGAGGGCTACACCTTC. Residues: CASSSQGLEGYTF.

A remark on this clone: Other DNA sequences within the sample encode an identical CDR3. The chain couples TRBV2 to TRBJ1-3, with D unclear. The V and J ends lost 1 base and 1 base respectively, with 5 bases between them. Germline CDR1 is SNHLY and CDR2 is FYNNEI. CDR3 length: 14 amino acids. CDR3 in amino acids: CASSEGHSGNTIYF. The DNA for the CDR3 is TGTGCCAGCAGTGAAGGGCATTCTGGAAACACCATATATTTT.

The chain has TRBV21-1 and TRBJ2-5; the DNA was not used to check the table's D call, TRBD2. TRBV21-1 is assigned pseudogene status. CDR3 length: 13 amino acids. The CDR3 DNA follows: TGTGCCAGCAGCATTCCCTATTACGAGACCCAGTACTTC. Amino acids: CASSIPYYETQYF.

V usage is TRBV30 and J usage is TRBJ1-5; D might be TRBD1 (5 bases). V gave up 1 base and J gave up 4 bases, with 8 bases separating them. Germline-derived CDR1 and CDR2 are GTSNPN and SVGIG (reference sequence). This CDR3 region has 13 residues. The CDR3 loop is CAWSAGANQPQHF. As DNA, the CDR3 is TGTGCCTGGAGTGCTGGGGCGAATCAGCCCCAGCATTTT. Full variable domain (outside the CDR3, taken from reference TRBV30 and TRBJ1-5): SQTIHQWPATLVQPVGSPLSLECTVEGTSNPNLYWYRQAAGRGLQLLFYSVGIGQISSEVPQNLSASRPQDRQFILSSKKLLLSDSGFYLCAWSAGANQPQHFGDGTRLSIL.